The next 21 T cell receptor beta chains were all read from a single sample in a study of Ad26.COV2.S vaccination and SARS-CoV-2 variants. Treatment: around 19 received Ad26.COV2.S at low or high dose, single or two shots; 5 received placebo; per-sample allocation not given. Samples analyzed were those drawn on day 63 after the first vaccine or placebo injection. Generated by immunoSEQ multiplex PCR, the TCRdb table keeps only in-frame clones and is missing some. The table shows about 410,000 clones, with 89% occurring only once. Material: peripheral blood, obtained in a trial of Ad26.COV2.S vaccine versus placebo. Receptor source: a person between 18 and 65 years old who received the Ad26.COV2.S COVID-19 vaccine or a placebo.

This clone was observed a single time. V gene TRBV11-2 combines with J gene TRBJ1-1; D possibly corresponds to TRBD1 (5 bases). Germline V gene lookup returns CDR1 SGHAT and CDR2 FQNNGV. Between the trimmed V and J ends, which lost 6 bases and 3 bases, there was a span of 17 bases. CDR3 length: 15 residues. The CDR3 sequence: CASRRRQRVDTEAFF. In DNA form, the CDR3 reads TGTGCCAGCAGACGTAGACAGAGGGTGGACACTGAAGCTTTCTTT.

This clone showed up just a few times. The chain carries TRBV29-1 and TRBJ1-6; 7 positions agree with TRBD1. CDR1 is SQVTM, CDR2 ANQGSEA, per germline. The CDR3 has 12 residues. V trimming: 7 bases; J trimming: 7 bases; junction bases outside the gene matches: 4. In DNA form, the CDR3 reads TGCAGCGCTAGACAGGGCAATTCACCCCTCCACTTT. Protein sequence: CSARQGNSPLHF.

CDR3 sequence (DNA): TGTGCCAGCAGCCCCACCGGCCGCCCCTATGGCTACACCTTC. It specifies CASSPTGRPYGYTF. The rearrangement joins TRBV5-6 to TRBJ1-2; the D is unclear. The germline gives CDR1 SGHDT, CDR2 YYEEEE. Deletions cut 4 bases from V and 4 bases from J, with 14 bases between. The CDR3 is 14 amino acids. Together with reference TRBV5-6 and TRBJ1-2, the CDR3 gives the full variable domain: DAGVTQSPTHLIKTRGQQVTLRCSPKSGHDTVSWYQQALGQGPQFIFQYYEEEERQRGNFPDRFSGHQFPNYSSELNVNALLLGDSALYLCASSPTGRPYGYTFGSGTRLTVV.

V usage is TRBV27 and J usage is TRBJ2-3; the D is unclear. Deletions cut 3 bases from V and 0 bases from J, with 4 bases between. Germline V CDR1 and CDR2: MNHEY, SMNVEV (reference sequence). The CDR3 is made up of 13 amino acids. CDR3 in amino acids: CASSFRSTDTQYF. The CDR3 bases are TGTGCCAGCAGTTTCCGCAGCACAGATACGCAGTATTTT.

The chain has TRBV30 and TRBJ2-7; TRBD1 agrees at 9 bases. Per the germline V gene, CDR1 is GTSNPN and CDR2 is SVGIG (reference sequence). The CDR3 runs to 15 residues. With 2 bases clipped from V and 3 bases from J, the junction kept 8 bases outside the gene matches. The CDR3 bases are TGTGCCTGGAGTATTGGGACAGGGAGCTTCTACGAGCAGTACTTC. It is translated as CAWSIGTGSFYEQYF.

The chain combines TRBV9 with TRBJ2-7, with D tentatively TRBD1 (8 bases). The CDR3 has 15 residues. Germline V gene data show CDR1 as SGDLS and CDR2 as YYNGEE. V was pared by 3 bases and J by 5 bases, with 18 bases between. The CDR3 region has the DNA TGTGCCAGCAGCGGGGGATGGACAGGGAGGGACGAGCAGTACTTC. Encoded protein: CASSGGWTGRDEQYF. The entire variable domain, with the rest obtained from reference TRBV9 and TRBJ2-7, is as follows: DSGVTQTPKHLITATGQRVTLRCSPRSGDLSVYWYQQSLDQGLQFLIQYYNGEERAKGNILERFSAQQFPDLHSELNLSSLELGDSALYFCASSGGWTGRDEQYFGPGTRLTVT.

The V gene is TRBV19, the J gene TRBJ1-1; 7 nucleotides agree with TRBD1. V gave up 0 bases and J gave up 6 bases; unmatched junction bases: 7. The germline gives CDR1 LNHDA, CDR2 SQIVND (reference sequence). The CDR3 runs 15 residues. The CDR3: CASSIERGPAAEAFF. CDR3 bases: TGTGCCAGTAGTATAGAGAGGGGGCCGGCGGCTGAAGCTTTCTTT.

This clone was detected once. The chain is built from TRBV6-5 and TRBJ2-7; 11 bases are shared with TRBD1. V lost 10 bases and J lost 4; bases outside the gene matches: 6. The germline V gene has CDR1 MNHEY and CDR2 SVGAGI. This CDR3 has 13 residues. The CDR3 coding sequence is TGTGCCACCAGCCGGGACAGGGGGTACGAGCAGTACTTC. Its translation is CATSRDRGYEQYF.

The DNA of the CDR3 is TGTGCCACCATGACAGGGAATCAGCCCCAGCATTTT. It translates to CATMTGNQPQHF. This chain links TRBV19 with TRBJ1-5, with 7 bases identical to TRBD1. Germline CDR1 and CDR2: LNHDA and SQIVND (reference sequence). V lost 10 bases, J lost 4 bases, and 4 bases stayed unmatched. The CDR3 length is 12 residues.

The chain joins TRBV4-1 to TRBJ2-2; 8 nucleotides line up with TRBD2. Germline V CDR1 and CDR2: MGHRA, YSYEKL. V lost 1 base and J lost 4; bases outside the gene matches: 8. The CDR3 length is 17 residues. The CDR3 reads CASSQAFGTSVTGELFF. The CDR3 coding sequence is TGCGCCAGCAGCCAAGCCTTCGGGACTAGTGTCACCGGGGAGCTGTTTTTT.

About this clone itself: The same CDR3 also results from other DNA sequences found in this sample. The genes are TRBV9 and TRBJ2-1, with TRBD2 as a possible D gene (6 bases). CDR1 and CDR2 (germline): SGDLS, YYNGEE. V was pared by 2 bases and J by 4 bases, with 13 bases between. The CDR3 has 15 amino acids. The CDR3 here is CASSVGGGSYNEQFF. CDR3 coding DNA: TGTGCCAGCAGCGTTGGGGGAGGATCGTACAATGAGCAGTTCTTC. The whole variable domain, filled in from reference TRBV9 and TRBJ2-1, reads DSGVTQTPKHLITATGQRVTLRCSPRSGDLSVYWYQQSLDQGLQFLIQYYNGEERAKGNILERFSAQQFPDLHSELNLSSLELGDSALYFCASSVGGGSYNEQFFGPGTRLTVL.

The CDR3, as DNA: TGTGCCAGCACCAAGACAGACCAATATGGCTACACCTTC. This encodes CASTKTDQYGYTF. This chain uses TRBV6-4 with TRBJ1-2, with D perhaps TRBD1 (5 bases). Trimming removed 7 bases at V and 5 bases at J, with 14 bases between. The germline V gene encodes CDR1 MRHNA and CDR2 SNTAGT. The CDR3 runs to 13 residues.

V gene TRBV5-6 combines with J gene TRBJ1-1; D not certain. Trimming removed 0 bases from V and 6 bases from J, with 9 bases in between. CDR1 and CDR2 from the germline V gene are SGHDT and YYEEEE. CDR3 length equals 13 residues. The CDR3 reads CASSLANRAEAFF. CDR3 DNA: TGTGCCAGCAGCTTGGCCAATCGGGCTGAAGCTTTCTTT.

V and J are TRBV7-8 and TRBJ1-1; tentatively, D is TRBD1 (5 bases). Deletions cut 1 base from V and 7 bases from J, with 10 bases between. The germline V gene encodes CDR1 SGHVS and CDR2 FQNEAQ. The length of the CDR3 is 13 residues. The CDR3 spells CASSLDRKDEAFF. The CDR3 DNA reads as TGTGCCAGCAGCTTAGACAGGAAGGATGAAGCTTTCTTT.

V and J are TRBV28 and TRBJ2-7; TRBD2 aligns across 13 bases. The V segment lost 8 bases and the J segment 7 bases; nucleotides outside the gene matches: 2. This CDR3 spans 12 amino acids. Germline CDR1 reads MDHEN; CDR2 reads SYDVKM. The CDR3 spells CASGTSGIEQYF. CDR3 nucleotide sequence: TGTGCCAGCGGGACTAGCGGGATTGAGCAGTACTTC.

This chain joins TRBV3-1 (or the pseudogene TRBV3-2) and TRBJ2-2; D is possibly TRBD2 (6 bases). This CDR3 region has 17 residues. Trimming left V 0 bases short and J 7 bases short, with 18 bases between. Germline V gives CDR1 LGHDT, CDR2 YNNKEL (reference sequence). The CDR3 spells CASSQDRGRSGVGELFF. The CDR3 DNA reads TGTGCCAGCAGCCAAGATCGGGGGAGATCAGGTGTCGGGGAGCTGTTTTTT.

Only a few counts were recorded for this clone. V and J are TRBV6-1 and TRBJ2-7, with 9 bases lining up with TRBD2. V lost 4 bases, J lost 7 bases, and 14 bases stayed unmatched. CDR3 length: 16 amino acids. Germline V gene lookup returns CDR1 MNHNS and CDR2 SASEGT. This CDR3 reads CASSGTIAGDLVEQYF. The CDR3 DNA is TGTGCCAGCAGTGGAACCATAGCGGGAGACCTTGTAGAGCAGTACTTC.

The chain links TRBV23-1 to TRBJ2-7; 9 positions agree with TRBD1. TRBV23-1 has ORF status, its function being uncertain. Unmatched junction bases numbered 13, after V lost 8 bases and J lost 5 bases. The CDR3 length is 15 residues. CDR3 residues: CASSERGQGRNEQYF. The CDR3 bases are TGCGCCAGCTCTGAGAGAGGACAGGGGAGGAACGAGCAGTACTTC.

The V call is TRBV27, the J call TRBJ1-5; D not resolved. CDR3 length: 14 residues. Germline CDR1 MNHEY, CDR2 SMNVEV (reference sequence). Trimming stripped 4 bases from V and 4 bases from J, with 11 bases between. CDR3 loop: CASSSIGPNQPQHF. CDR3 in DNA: TGTGCCAGCAGTTCCATAGGCCCAAATCAGCCCCAGCATTTT.

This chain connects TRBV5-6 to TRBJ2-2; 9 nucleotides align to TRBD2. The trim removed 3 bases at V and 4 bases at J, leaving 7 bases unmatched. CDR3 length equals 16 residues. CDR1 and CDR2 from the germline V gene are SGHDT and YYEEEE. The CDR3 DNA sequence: TGTGCCAGCAGCTATAGCGGGAGACGAAGCACCGGGGAGCTGTTTTTT. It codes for CASSYSGRRSTGELFF.

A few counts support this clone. In DNA form, the CDR3 reads TGTGCCAGCACCAGGAGCCGGCATCAGCCCCAGCATTTT. Protein sequence: CASTRSRHQPQHF. The rearrangement uses TRBV27 and TRBJ1-5; D gene ambiguous. The V and J ends lost 7 bases and 5 bases respectively, with 12 bases between them. This CDR3 contains 13 residues. Germline values: CDR1 MNHEY, CDR2 SMNVEV (reference sequence).